The table lists the clone carrying this T cell receptor (beta chain) with a few counts. Its cognate antigen is unknown. This entry belongs to a study of post-analysis software for immune sequencing data. Across the study: Recorded subtypes: relapsing-remitting, secondary progressive, progressive-relapsing; some patients unannotated. Study observations and caveats: Samples from a shared batch, those prepared together, strongly co-clustered by F measure. Compared with controls, patients had more of roughly five TRBV segments, including TRBV5-6, TRBV5-1 and TRBV20-1. Significantly lower normalized Chao1 diversity was seen in multiple sclerosis patients than in controls.

Prepared libraries of TCR beta cDNA carried unique molecular identifiers. Between about 0.9 and 11 million T cells gave rise to 450,000 to 650,000 cDNA molecules. From the PCR reads, TCRdb called clonotypes with MiXCR, one entry per CDR3 protein. The sample has under 900,000 distinct CDR3 sequences; approximately 57% are singletons. The CDR3 extends over 14 amino acids. Trimming pared 4 bases from V and 2 bases from J, leaving 9 bases between. Looked up from germline, CDR1 is SEHNR and CDR2 is FQNEAQ (reference sequence). The chain employs TRBV7-9 and TRBJ2-4; D remains unclear. The specimen sequenced was blood. This receptor was taken from a girl between 5 and 17 years old with multiple sclerosis. CDR3 nucleotide sequence: TGTGCCAGCAGCTATCCCGACACCAAAAACATTCAGTACTTC. It yields the protein CASSYPDTKNIQYF.